Listed below are T cell receptor beta chains from one sample, sequenced in a study of control samples from healthy donors and cancer patients. Libraries were prepared by immunoSEQ multiplex PCR; TCRdb keeps only in-frame clonotypes and omits some of them. The repertoire holds roughly 80,000 clones, 85% to 95% seen once, with about 5.6% in the top ten. Sequences were obtained from blood. These receptors all stem from a woman aged 55-69 years in good health. Each CDR3 is given with its conserved first and last residue. The D gene is left open where the match is weak. The size of a clone is reported for some rows only, either as once, few or many, or as a class for expanded clones.

size	V	J	D	CDR3	DNA
NA	TRBV7-9	TRBJ1-1	NA	CASSLAGLNTEAFF	TGTGCCAGCAGCTTAGCAGGGTTGAACACTGAAGCTTTCTTT
NA	TRBV7-3	TRBJ1-1	NA	CASSSGLGGTEAFF	TGTGCCAGCAGCTCGGGACTCGGGGGCACTGAAGCTTTCTTT
NA	TRBV5-1	TRBJ1-1	TRBD1	CASSPTGQGHTEAFF	TGCGCCAGCAGCCCGACGGGACAGGGCCACACTGAAGCTTTCTTT
NA	TRBV18	TRBJ2-3	NA	CASSLDQATGDTQYF	TGTGCCAGCTCACTGGACCAGGCGACCGGCGATACGCAGTATTTT
NA	TRBV11-2	TRBJ2-7	TRBD2	CASSSLRLAGVYEQYF	TGTGCCAGCAGCTCCCTTCGACTAGCGGGAGTATACGAGCAGTACTTC
NA	TRBV10-2	TRBJ1-1	NA	CASSETRELSEAFF	TGCGCCAGCAGTGAGACCCGGGAACTATCTGAAGCTTTCTTT
NA	TRBV30	TRBJ1-5	NA	CAWSVRAGRNQPQHF	TGTGCCTGGAGTGTACGGGCAGGTAGGAATCAGCCCCAGCATTTT
once	TRBV7-2	TRBJ2-7	TRBD2	CASSSGTSGNDEQYF	TGTGCCAGCAGCTCCGGGACTAGCGGGAATGATGAGCAGTACTTC
NA	TRBV19	TRBJ1-4	NA	CASSIAGFGEKLFF	TGTGCCAGTAGTATTGCCGGGTTTGGTGAAAAACTGTTTTTT
NA	TRBV19	TRBJ1-6	TRBD1	CASSSEWTGARSPLHF	TGTGCCAGTAGTTCAGAATGGACAGGGGCGCGTTCACCCCTCCACTTT
NA	TRBV7-2	TRBJ2-7	NA	CASSLAFEQYF	TGTGCCAGCAGCTTAGCGTTCGAGCAGTACTTC
NA	TRBV6-5	TRBJ1-2	NA	CASRVGDGNYGYTF	TGTGCCAGCAGGGTCGGGGACGGTAACTATGGCTACACCTTC
NA	TRBV7-9	TRBJ2-1	TRBD1	CASSKDRGVAYNEQFF	TGTGCCAGCAGCAAAGACAGGGGGGTTGCCTACAATGAGCAGTTCTTC
NA	TRBV28	TRBJ2-1	TRBD2	CASSRSGVAGVGEQFF	TGTGCCAGCAGTAGAAGCGGGGTAGCGGGAGTCGGTGAGCAGTTCTTC
NA	TRBV27	TRBJ1-6	TRBD1	CASSSGTGSSYNSPLHF	TGTGCCAGCAGTTCCGGGACAGGGAGCTCCTATAATTCACCCCTCCACTTT
NA	TRBV9	TRBJ2-3	TRBD1	CASSRQGATDTQYF	TGTGCCAGCAGCAGACAGGGGGCCACAGATACGCAGTATTTT
NA	TRBV6-1	TRBJ2-3	TRBD2	CASSVGGLAGTDTQYF	TGTGCCAGCAGTGTAGGGGGACTAGCGGGCACAGATACGCAGTATTTT
NA	TRBV6-2/TRBV6-3	TRBJ2-1	NA	CASSYRYSSQYNEQFF	TGTGCCAGCAGTTACCGGTACTCCTCTCAATACAATGAGCAGTTCTTC
NA	TRBV29-1	TRBJ2-2	TRBD1	CSGQGYTGELFF	TGCAGCGGACAGGGTTACACCGGGGAGCTGTTTTTT
NA	TRBV11-2	TRBJ1-2	NA	CASSLGSSGGRGYTF	TGTGCCAGCAGCTTAGGTTCGTCGGGGGGTCGTGGCTACACCTTC
few	TRBV10-2	TRBJ2-7	NA	CASSRQETYYEQYF	TGCGCCAGCAGTCGACAGGAGACCTACTACGAGCAGTACTTC
NA	TRBV19	TRBJ1-5	TRBD1	CASRAAQGASQPQHF	TGTGCCAGTAGGGCGGCACAGGGGGCAAGTCAGCCCCAGCATTTT
NA	TRBV9	TRBJ2-5	NA	CASSVADQETQYF	TGTGCCAGCAGCGTAGCGGATCAAGAGACCCAGTACTTC
NA	TRBV12-3/TRBV12-4	TRBJ2-5	NA	CASSRSGSETQYF	TGTGCCAGCAGTCGGAGCGGGTCAGAGACCCAGTACTTC